The 22 T cell receptor beta chains below come from one sample, sequenced in a study of response to subunit inactivated influenza vaccine. TCRdb re-called the RT-PCR reads with MiXCR, one entry per CDR3 protein. This repertoire shows roughly 630,000 distinct CDR3 sequences, less than 15% found once; its top ten account for 7.5% to 9%. The starting material was PBMCs from blood, obtained less than 15 days before vaccination. The receptor set was obtained from a man aged 50 to 59 who received an inactivated influenza vaccine.

V is TRBV5-1 and J is TRBJ2-5; perhaps TRBD2 as D (5 bases). Germline CDR1 and CDR2: SGHRS and YFSETQ. The CDR3 totals 16 residues. Trimming left V 4 bases short and J 0 bases short, with 16 bases between. CDR3 bases: TGCGCCAGCAGCCCCAAGGTCAGAGCGGACCAAGAGACCCAGTACTTC. Protein product: CASSPKVRADQETQYF. The variable domain in full, with the rest retrieved from reference TRBV5-1 and TRBJ2-5, is KAGVTQTPRYLIKTRGQQVTLSCSPISGHRSVSWYQQTPGQGLQFLFEYFSETQRNKGNFPGRFSGRQFSNSRSEMNVSTLELGDSALYLCASSPKVRADQETQYFGPGTRLLVL.

J is TRBJ2-7 and V is TRBV18, with 10 bases fitting TRBD1. The V gene end was trimmed by 0 bases and the J gene end by 4 bases; junction bases not matched to a gene: 3. The CDR3 runs to 15 residues. Germline V CDR1 and CDR2: KGHSH, LQKENI. This chain's CDR3 is CASSPPGQGFYEQYF. The CDR3 nucleotides read TGTGCCAGCTCACCACCGGGACAGGGGTTTTACGAGCAGTACTTC.

V is TRBV28 and J is TRBJ1-6, with a weak D call TRBD1 (6 bases). CDR1 is MDHEN, CDR2 SYDVKM, per germline. The length of the CDR3 is 15 residues. The germline V and J ends were trimmed by 5 bases and 2 bases, with 10 bases remaining between them. The CDR3 region has the DNA TGTGCCAGCAGTCCCCGGACAGCCTATAATTCACCCCTCCACTTT. Its protein is CASSPRTAYNSPLHF.

The chain joins TRBV6-1 to TRBJ1-5, with a possible D match to TRBD1 (5 bases). Germline CDR1 is MNHNS and CDR2 is SASEGT. The CDR3 is 15 residues long. Trimming took 6 bases from V and 2 from J, leaving 14 bases between them. The CDR3 DNA reads as TGTGCCAGCAGGGAGACGGGACTAGGCAATCAGCCCCAGCATTTT. Its protein is CASRETGLGNQPQHF.

There are many counts of this clonotype. The V gene is TRBV20-1, the J gene TRBJ2-1; 9 positions match TRBD2. Trimming removed 4 bases from V and 7 bases from J; junction bases left unmatched: 11. CDR1 and CDR2 from the germline V gene are DFQATT and SNEGSKA (reference sequence). The CDR3 is 15 amino acids. In DNA, the CDR3 is TGCAGTGCTAACGTCGCGACTAGCGGAGAGAATGAGCAGTTCTTC. As protein: CSANVATSGENEQFF.

V gene TRBV5-6 combines with J gene TRBJ2-1; D ambiguous. Germline V gives CDR1 SGHDT, CDR2 YYEEEE. The V and J ends lost 0 bases and 8 bases respectively, with 9 bases between them. The CDR3 has 13 residues. Here the CDR3 reads CASSLDTSDEQFF. CDR3 coding DNA: TGTGCCAGCAGCTTGGATACATCGGATGAGCAGTTCTTC.

The chain couples TRBV29-1 to TRBJ1-1, with no clear D. CDR1 and CDR2 from the germline V gene are SQVTM and ANQGSEA. Trimming stripped 3 bases from V and 1 base from J, with 9 bases between. This CDR3 region has 13 residues. In nucleotides, the CDR3 is TGCAGCGTTGACGGTGCAGGGAACACTGAAGCTTTCTTT. Translation gives CSVDGAGNTEAFF.

This chain links TRBV30 with TRBJ1-6; no reliable D call. Deletions cut 0 bases from V and 9 bases from J, with 6 bases between. The CDR3 consists of 12 residues. The germline V gene has CDR1 GTSNPN and CDR2 SVGIG (reference sequence). The CDR3 spells CAWSVRVSPLHF. CDR3 nucleotides: TGTGCCTGGAGTGTTAGGGTTTCACCCCTCCACTTT.

This clonotype was observed a few times. This chain joins TRBV12-3 or TRBV12-4 and TRBJ2-1; 11 positions match TRBD2. The CDR3 length is 18 residues. The V gene end was trimmed by 6 bases and the J gene end by 3 bases; junction bases not matched to a gene: 13. This chain's CDR3 is CASSSPRLAGWVYNEQFF. The CDR3 nucleotides read TGTGCCAGCAGCTCTCCTCGACTAGCGGGATGGGTCTACAATGAGCAGTTCTTC.

This clonotype was counted at least ten times. The V gene is TRBV7-2, the J gene TRBJ2-7; the D is unclear. Per germline, CDR1 SGHTA and CDR2 FQGNSA. V lost 5 bases and J 3 bases, leaving 17 bases between the germline ends. The CDR3 runs to 15 residues. CDR3 nucleotide sequence: TGTGCCAGCAGCCTTACGGATGTACGAAACTACGAGCAGTACTTC. Encoded protein: CASSLTDVRNYEQYF.

The gene calls are TRBV2 and TRBJ2-1; D might be TRBD2 (5 bases). The CDR3 contains 14 residues. Germline CDR1 and CDR2: SNHLY and FYNNEI. Deletions cut 3 bases from V and 7 bases from J, with 13 bases between. CDR3 sequence reads: CASSELPAVNEQFF. The CDR3 DNA follows: TGTGCCAGCAGTGAGCTCCCAGCGGTAAATGAGCAGTTCTTC.

V usage is TRBV20-1 and J usage is TRBJ2-3; 8 bases match TRBD2. V was pared by 6 bases and J by 15 bases, with 14 bases of the junction left unmatched. Germline CDR1 DFQATT, CDR2 SNEGSKA (reference sequence). CDR3 length: 12 residues. The CDR3 DNA reads TGCAGTGCGCCTCTTGAGGCGGGAGGTGGTTATTTT. Its protein is CSAPLEAGGGYF.

This clonotype was counted between two and nine times. V gene TRBV6-1 combines with J gene TRBJ1-5; TRBD1 might be the D (5 bases). The germline V and J ends were trimmed by 5 bases and 6 bases, with 17 bases remaining between them. The CDR3 has 15 amino acids. Germline CDR1 reads MNHNS; CDR2 reads SASEGT. CDR3 region: CASSLLTGFTQPQHF. CDR3 DNA sequence: TGTGCCAGCAGTCTCCTTACAGGTTTTACTCAGCCCCAGCATTTT.

There are many counts of this clonotype. CDR3 sequence (DNA): TGTGCCATCAGTGGGAACAGGGGGCTAGCCAAAAACATTCAGTACTTC. Translating gives CAISGNRGLAKNIQYF. The V and J genes are TRBV10-3 and TRBJ2-4, with TRBD1 matching over 9 bases. Unmatched junction bases numbered 4, after V lost 4 bases and J lost 0 bases. The CDR3 is made up of 16 amino acids. Germline CDR1 reads ENHRY; CDR2 reads SYGVKD.

The chain employs TRBV11-2 and TRBJ1-6, with 8 positions matching TRBD1. This CDR3 is 15 amino acids long. J gave up 7 bases and V 5 bases, and 7 bases lay outside the gene matches. The germline CDR1 and CDR2 sequences are SGHAT and FQNNGV. CDR3 bases: TGTGCCAGCAGCCCAGACAGGGGCCCGAATTCACCCCTCCACTTT. It yields the protein CASSPDRGPNSPLHF.

The table lists this clonotype with a few counts. The V call is TRBV11-2, the J call TRBJ2-2; D is unclear. Germline values: CDR1 SGHAT, CDR2 FQNNGV. The CDR3 covers 14 residues. The V end lost 5 bases, the J end lost 6 bases, and 13 bases lay between the germline ends. The CDR3 region is CASSRHVNPGELFF. Here the CDR3 DNA reads TGTGCCAGCAGCCGACACGTGAATCCCGGGGAGCTGTTTTTT.

V gene TRBV20-1 combines with J gene TRBJ2-5; 12 positions match TRBD2. The length of the CDR3 is 15 residues. Germline values: CDR1 DFQATT, CDR2 SNEGSKA (reference sequence). V trimming: 0 bases; J trimming: 10 bases; junction bases outside the gene matches: 9. The CDR3 DNA reads as TGCAGTGCTAGAGATGCCCGACTAGCGGGAGTAATCCAGTACTTC. Translation gives CSARDARLAGVIQYF.

This chain uses TRBV9 with TRBJ2-5; 7 bases map to TRBD1. The V gene end was trimmed by 0 bases and the J gene end by 3 bases; junction bases not matched to a gene: 2. The CDR3 loop spans 14 amino acids. Looked up from germline, CDR1 is SGDLS and CDR2 is YYNGEE. CDR3 region: CASSVVDREETQYF. CDR3 in DNA: TGTGCCAGCAGCGTAGTAGACAGGGAAGAGACCCAGTACTTC.

This clonotype was picked up a small number of times. The genes are TRBV4-3 and TRBJ1-2; D unclear. This CDR3 spans 16 amino acids. The germline gives CDR1 LGHNA, CDR2 YSLEER. Trimming pared 1 base from V and 1 base from J, leaving 13 bases between. CDR3 in amino acids: CASSQVPQEDNYGYTF. The DNA of the CDR3 is TGCGCCAGCAGCCAAGTTCCCCAGGAGGATAACTATGGCTACACCTTC.

The chain is built from TRBV5-1 and TRBJ2-7, with TRBD2 matching over 12 bases. The junction had 3 bases not matched to a gene; V was cut back by 2 bases and J by 3 bases. This CDR3 has 15 amino acids. The germline V gene has CDR1 SGHRS and CDR2 YFSETQ. CDR3 in DNA: TGCGCCAGCAGCTTTTTACTAGCGGGAGGCTACGAGCAGTACTTC. It translates to CASSFLLAGGYEQYF. Complete variable domain (other parts from reference TRBV5-1 and TRBJ2-7): KAGVTQTPRYLIKTRGQQVTLSCSPISGHRSVSWYQQTPGQGLQFLFEYFSETQRNKGNFPGRFSGRQFSNSRSEMNVSTLELGDSALYLCASSFLLAGGYEQYFGPGTRLTVT.

The chain couples TRBV29-1 to TRBJ2-1, with D perhaps matching TRBD1 or TRBD2 (7 bases each). This CDR3 spans 15 amino acids. The V and J ends lost 5 bases and 2 bases respectively, with 16 bases between them. Germline loops: CDR1 SQVTM, CDR2 ANQGSEA. This CDR3 reads CSVREGTEAYNEQFF. The CDR3 DNA reads TGCAGCGTTAGGGAGGGGACAGAAGCCTACAATGAGCAGTTCTTC.

This clonotype was picked up a small number of times. The chain carries TRBV6-5 and TRBJ1-2; D unresolved. This CDR3 is built from 13 residues. Trimming removed 0 bases at V and 6 bases at J, with 8 bases between. Germline CDR1 reads MNHEY; CDR2 reads SVGAGI. The CDR3 sequence is CASSYSNGNGYTF. The DNA of the CDR3 is TGTGCCAGCAGTTACTCGAATGGGAATGGCTACACCTTC.